The clone carrying this T cell receptor beta chain was detected a few times. Its antigen is unknown. V lost 2 bases and J 3 bases, leaving 16 bases between the germline ends. This CDR3 region has 16 residues. Germline V gene data show CDR1 as SGHTA and CDR2 as FQGNSA. These data come from a study of T-cell reconstitution after alpha-beta-depleted transplantation in children. Findings and limits, study-wide: There were reportedly several hundred expanded graft clones from which alpha-beta T cells came about two months after transplant.

The TCRbeta library was prepared with unique molecular identifiers. TCRdb itself ran the PCR reads through MiXCR, one entry per CDR3 protein. This sample has around 420,000 distinct CDR3 sequences; about 16% occur once, and the top ten carry 25% to 30%. This sample comprised PBMCs, mostly from graft donor cells, obtained 360 days after TCRalphabeta/CD19-depleted stem cell transplant. The sequence was collected from a boy younger than two who had a stem cell transplant for Wiskott-Aldrich syndrome, so the T cells may come from the graft donor. The J gene is TRBJ2-5, the V gene TRBV7-2; D may be TRBD1 (6 bases). CDR3 amino acids: CASSLSGARGEETQYF. The CDR3 nucleotides read TGTGCCAGCAGCTTAAGTGGGGCCAGGGGTGAAGAGACCCAGTACTTC. Combining the CDR3 with reference TRBV7-2 and TRBJ2-5 gives the whole variable domain GAGVSQSPSNKVTEKGKDVELRCDPISGHTALYWYRQSLGQGLEFLIYFQGNSAPDKSGLPSDRFSAERTGGSVSTLTIQRTQQEDSAVYLCASSLSGARGEETQYFGPGTRLLVL.